Presented here are 26 T cell receptor beta chains from one specimen sequenced in a study of OX40 agonist ivuxolimab in advanced cancers. Repertoires were generated with immunoSEQ multiplex PCR, while TCRdb's copy carries only in-frame clones and drops some. The sample includes roughly 67,000 clones, about 90% of them seen just once. Source: CD4+ or CD8+ T cells sorted from blood, taken in a trial of the OX40 agonist ivuxolimab. These receptors originate from an adult with an advanced solid tumor such as melanoma, head and neck, liver or kidney cancer.

The chain employs TRBV19 and TRBJ1-1; D remains unclear. V lost 2 bases and J lost 6, with 10 bases in between. Germline lookup yields CDR1 LNHDA and CDR2 SQIVND (reference sequence). This CDR3 comprises 13 residues. CDR3 DNA: TGTGCCAGTAGTATAAAGGGTTGGGCTGAAGCTTTCTTT. Translated, it gives CASSIKGWAEAFF. Using reference TRBV19 and TRBJ1-1 for the parts outside the CDR3, the full variable domain is DGGITQSPKYLFRKEGQNVTLSCEQNLNHDAMYWYRQDPGQGLRLIYYSQIVNDFQKGDIAEGYSVSREKKESFPLTVTSAQKNPTAFYLCASSIKGWAEAFFGQGTRLTVV.

J is TRBJ2-7 and V is TRBV13, with 9 bases fitting TRBD1. The germline CDR1 and CDR2 sequences are PRHDT and FYEKMQ (reference sequence). V gave up 6 bases and J gave up 2 bases; unmatched junction bases: 8. This CDR3 has 15 residues. The CDR3 sequence is CASRTGTGTTYEQYF. CDR3 nucleotide sequence: TGTGCCAGCAGAACCGGGACAGGGACCACCTACGAGCAGTACTTC.

The V call is TRBV19, the J call TRBJ2-3; D is possibly TRBD1 or TRBD2 (5 bases each). Germline CDR1 and CDR2: LNHDA and SQIVND (reference sequence). CDR3 length equals 15 residues. With 11 bases removed from V and 4 bases from J, the gap between germline ends came to 22 bases. Here the CDR3 reads CAAGREGARADTQYF. CDR3 DNA: TGTGCCGCGGGCCGAGAAGGGGCGCGTGCAGATACGCAGTATTTT. The full variable domain, completed using reference TRBV19 and TRBJ2-3, is DGGITQSPKYLFRKEGQNVTLSCEQNLNHDAMYWYRQDPGQGLRLIYYSQIVNDFQKGDIAEGYSVSREKKESFPLTVTSAQKNPTAFYLCAAGREGARADTQYFGPGTRLTVL.

The chain carries TRBV7-9 and TRBJ1-5, with D possibly being TRBD1 (6 bases). The CDR3 covers 14 residues. V was clipped by 2 bases and J by 3 bases, with 8 bases between them. Looked up from germline, CDR1 is SEHNR and CDR2 is FQNEAQ (reference sequence). The CDR3 is CASSLQGNNQPQHF. CDR3 in DNA: TGTGCCAGCAGCTTACAGGGGAACAATCAGCCCCAGCATTTT.

This chain uses TRBV6-6 with TRBJ1-1; D may be TRBD1 (5 bases). CDR3 size: 14 residues. V was clipped by 0 bases and J by 7 bases, with 12 bases between them. Germline V gives CDR1 MNHNY, CDR2 SVGAGI (reference sequence). The CDR3, as DNA: TGTGCCAGCAGTTACTCATATAGCCAGGGTGAAGCTTTCTTT. It yields the protein CASSYSYSQGEAFF.

This chain joins TRBV21-1 and TRBJ2-5; whether TRBD2, the table's D call, matches the DNA was not checked. TRBV21-1 corresponds to a pseudogene. This CDR3 is 15 amino acids long. The CDR3 loop is CASSKERRREETQYF. CDR3 DNA sequence: TGTGCCAGCAGCAAAGAACGTCGGCGGGAAGAGACCCAGTACTTC.

The CDR3 DNA sequence: TGCAGCGCGGTGGGGAATGAAAAACTGTTTTTT. It translates to CSAVGNEKLFF. V gene TRBV29-1 combines with J gene TRBJ1-4; D remains unclear. The CDR3 loop spans 11 amino acids. The V and J ends lost 7 bases and 5 bases respectively, with 8 bases between them. Germline assignment: CDR1 SQVTM and CDR2 ANQGSEA.

The genes are TRBV30 and TRBJ2-1; D perhaps matches TRBD1 (6 bases). The germline gives CDR1 GTSNPN, CDR2 SVGIG (reference sequence). This CDR3 spans 14 amino acids. V was trimmed by 1 base and J by 7 bases, leaving 14 bases between them. CDR3 residues: CAWSGGPGMNEQFF. The CDR3 bases are TGTGCCTGGAGTGGGGGGCCAGGGATGAATGAGCAGTTCTTC.

The genes are TRBV5-1 and TRBJ1-1; possibly TRBD1 for D (6 bases). There are 12 residues in the CDR3. Trimming stripped 5 bases from V and 10 bases from J, with 15 bases between. Germline V gene lookup returns CDR1 SGHRS and CDR2 YFSETQ. In DNA form, the CDR3 reads TGCGCCAGCAGAAACCAACAGGGCTTAGCTTTCTTT. Protein sequence: CASRNQQGLAFF.

V and J are TRBV25-1 and TRBJ2-1, with D hard to call. The CDR3 contains 13 residues. Deletions cut 3 bases from V and 3 bases from J, with 6 bases between. The germline gives CDR1 MGHDK, CDR2 SYGVNS. The CDR3 spells CASSEIDYNEQFF. The CDR3 coding sequence is TGTGCCAGCAGTGAGATAGACTACAATGAGCAGTTCTTC.

This chain uses TRBV28 with TRBJ1-1; D gene uncertain. Germline V gene sequence: CDR1 MDHEN, CDR2 SYDVKM. The V gene lost 1 base and the J gene lost 9 bases, with 9 bases spanning the gap. This CDR3 region has 12 residues. CDR3 nucleotides: TGTGCCAGCAGTTTATCGGGCGGTAAAGCTTTCTTT. Translated: CASSLSGGKAFF.

The chain employs TRBV6-5 and TRBJ1-2; a possible D gene is TRBD1 (5 bases). The CDR3 extends over 13 amino acids. V was cut by 5 bases and J by 4 bases, with 11 bases left in between. Germline loops: CDR1 MNHEY, CDR2 SVGAGI. CDR3 nucleotides: TGTGCCAGCAGTGGGGGACTTTCCTATGGCTACACCTTC. Translating it yields CASSGGLSYGYTF.

The chain links TRBV28 to TRBJ2-7; no reliable D call. This CDR3 spans 16 amino acids. V was shortened by 4 bases and J by 0 bases, with 16 bases between the two germline ends. Germline loops: CDR1 MDHEN, CDR2 SYDVKM. The chain's CDR3 is CASSSPSPGASYEQYF. CDR3 DNA sequence: TGTGCCAGCAGTTCCCCCTCACCCGGAGCCTCCTACGAGCAGTACTTC.

This rearrangement joins TRBV19 to TRBJ1-2, with D hard to call. The V end was cut by 4 bases, the J end by 6 bases, with 15 bases between. CDR1 LNHDA and CDR2 SQIVND come from the germline V gene (reference sequence). This CDR3 is 14 amino acids long. In DNA form, the CDR3 reads TGTGCCAGTAGTACGCCATACCAAAGTGATGGCTACACCTTC. This codes for CASSTPYQSDGYTF.

The chain links TRBV29-1 to TRBJ2-3; TRBD2 agrees at 10 bases. The germline CDR1 and CDR2 sequences are SQVTM and ANQGSEA. J gave up 4 bases and V 3 bases, and 7 bases lay outside the gene matches. CDR3 length equals 15 residues. CDR3 DNA sequence: TGCAGCGTTGATGGTCTAGCGGGAGTCGCAGATACGCAGTATTTT. Translated, it gives CSVDGLAGVADTQYF.

The chain carries TRBV6-1 and TRBJ2-7; TRBD1 matches at 7 bases. CDR3 size: 15 residues. V lost 2 bases and J lost 2; bases outside the gene matches: 6. Germline CDR1 reads MNHNS; CDR2 reads SASEGT. The CDR3 DNA reads TGTGCCAGCAGTGAACGAGGGGGCATAACCTACGAGCAGTACTTC. This codes for CASSERGGITYEQYF.

The chain employs TRBV7-2 and TRBJ1-1, with D unclear. From germline, CDR1 is SGHTA and CDR2 FQGNSA. V lost 0 bases to trimming and J lost 1 base, with 6 bases between them. The CDR3 totals 14 residues. In DNA, the CDR3 is TGTGCCAGCAGCTTAGCGTTAGGGAACACTGAAGCTTTCTTT. It specifies CASSLALGNTEAFF.

This chain uses TRBV5-4 with TRBJ2-5; TRBD2 is a possible D gene (6 bases). The CDR3 is 16 residues long. CDR1 and CDR2 (germline): SGHNT, YYREEE (reference sequence). Trimming pared 1 base from V and 2 bases from J, leaving 15 bases between. For the CDR3, the DNA is TGTGCCAGCAGCTTGTGGGGGGTAATCGCGCAAGAGACCCAGTACTTC. The encoded protein is CASSLWGVIAQETQYF. Full variable domain (rest looked up from reference TRBV5-4 and TRBJ2-5): ETGVTQSPTHLIKTRGQQVTLRCSSQSGHNTVSWYQQALGQGPQFIFQYYREEENGRGNFPPRFSGLQFPNYSSELNVNALELDDSALYLCASSLWGVIAQETQYFGPGTRLLVL.

J is TRBJ2-5 and V is TRBV7-9; possibly TRBD2 for D (6 bases). The CDR3 consists of 13 residues. The V end was cut by 0 bases, the J end by 10 bases, with 12 bases between. Germline CDR1 reads SEHNR; CDR2 reads FQNEAQ (reference sequence). CDR3: CASSLAEGRGQYF. For the CDR3, the DNA is TGTGCCAGCAGCTTAGCAGAGGGGCGGGGCCAGTACTTC.

The sample holds one count of this clone. The rearrangement links TRBV2 to TRBJ1-1, with TRBD1 identical over 8 bases. CDR1 is SNHLY, CDR2 FYNNEI, per germline. V shed 4 bases and J 0 bases; nucleotides not matched to a gene: 4. This CDR3 has 15 residues. The CDR3, as DNA: TGTGCCAGCAGTGGACAGGGGATGATGAACACTGAAGCTTTCTTT. As protein: CASSGQGMMNTEAFF.

The chain joins TRBV28 to TRBJ1-1; D gene ambiguous. The CDR3 runs to 11 residues. With 3 bases removed from V and 7 bases from J, the gap between germline ends came to 6 bases. Germline V gene lookup returns CDR1 MDHEN and CDR2 SYDVKM. The CDR3 DNA follows: TGTGCCAGCAGTTTCGGCGGTGAAGCTTTCTTT. Translated: CASSFGGEAFF.

Turning to this clone: The junction shows a germline mismatch at one end, possibly a read error. This chain connects TRBV7-8 to TRBJ2-7; TRBD1 or TRBD2 may be the D gene (5 bases each). CDR3 length equals 15 residues. Per germline, CDR1 SGHVS and CDR2 FQNEAQ. Here the CDR3 DNA reads TGTGCCAGCAGCCCGCGCGACAGTGGAGGTTACGAGCAGCACTTC. Protein sequence: CASSPRDSGGYEQHF.

The chain recombines TRBV5-1 with TRBJ1-1, with a possible D match to TRBD1 (5 bases). CDR1 is SGHRS, CDR2 YFSETQ, per germline. The CDR3 extends over 16 amino acids. Trimming cost V 2 bases and J 4 bases, with 18 bases left between them. The CDR3: CASSLAPAGGVTEAFF. In DNA, the CDR3 is TGCGCCAGCAGCTTAGCCCCTGCGGGGGGGGTCACTGAAGCTTTCTTT.

This clone was seen only once. This chain links TRBV6-1 with TRBJ2-7, with D possibly called TRBD1 or TRBD2 (5 bases each). The CDR3 loop spans 14 amino acids. The germline V gene encodes CDR1 MNHNS and CDR2 SASEGT. Trimming shortened V by 6 bases and J by 1 base, and 13 bases separated the two germline ends. The CDR3 sequence is CASRKPGPSYEQYF. The DNA of the CDR3 is TGTGCCAGCAGAAAGCCGGGACCTTCCTACGAGCAGTACTTC.

The rearrangement links TRBV21-1 to TRBJ2-1; the table's D call, TRBD2, has no DNA check behind it. TRBV21-1 is a documented pseudogene. The CDR3 runs to 14 residues. The CDR3 nucleotides are TGTGCCAGCAGCATCCTCCGGGCCTACAATGAGCAGTTCTTC. Protein: CASSILRAYNEQFF.

This chain connects TRBV5-5 to TRBJ2-3; the match to TRBD2 covers 7 bases. V lost 4 bases and J lost 6; bases outside the gene matches: 14. This CDR3 comprises 16 residues. The germline CDR1 and CDR2 sequences are SGHKS and YYEKEE (reference sequence). The CDR3 sequence is CASSLGHSAGGDTQYF. CDR3 bases: TGTGCCAGCAGCCTCGGACACTCGGCCGGGGGGGATACGCAGTATTTT.